What follows is one T cell receptor beta chain and its context. This clonotype has just a few counts. This clone's antigen is unknown. No clone much larger than this one lies a single base away; base qualities are absent. This entry comes from a study of early T cells in non-severe SARS-CoV-2 infection (dated by TCRdb to 2020 to 2023). Study-level background: TCR sequencing used bulk RNA from unsorted whole blood, so alpha and beta chains could not be paired. Beyond this particular receptor, the publication reports: VDJdb matching was skewed toward anti-spike CD8 responses and likely underestimated virus-specific expansions by missing private and CD4 specificities.

Libraries were built with 5' RACE. The sequencing machine was a NextSeq 500. To correct for sequencing error and PCR bias, the TCR library protocol tagged individual cDNA molecules with unique molecular identifiers. Both TCR alpha and beta chains were sequenced, and tight co-correlation was observed between alpha and beta sequence abundances in each sample. The study's own analysis went as follows. V gene, J gene and CDR3 annotation of TCR sequences was performed with Decombinator V4. TCRs were defined as expanded if a significant change between any two time points was detected under a Poisson model with p below 0.0001. Abundances of TCRs were expressed as counts per million after normalisation to the total number of TCRs sequenced in each sample. TRAV1-2 paired with TRAJ12, TRAJ20 or TRAJ33 defined MAIT TCRs, while TRAV10 paired with TRAJ18 defined iNKT TCRs. VDJdb, accessed on 1 November 2021, was searched for TCRs annotated for CMV, EBV and SARS-CoV-2, and TCRs annotated for more than one antigen were excluded. TCRdb's own reprocessing of the public reads used fastp at Q25 and MiXCR and kept productive beta chains. Each CDR3 protein appears once, grouped with its most common genes and DNA. TCRdb, rather than the study authors, made the V and J calls. This sample has fewer than 65,000 distinct CDR3 sequences in its table, and about 10% of those were observed once. The ten largest clones represent 4.5% of the sample.

The study was a case-control design nested within a healthcare worker cohort in London, UK, with weekly nasopharyngeal swab PCR tests and blood sampling. Healthcare workers were enrolled in the week of the UK lockdown, from 23 to 31 March 2020, and were followed every week for up to about 16 weeks. The CDR3 runs 15 residues from the cysteine to the phenylalanine. Just CDR3 DNA is preserved here, 45 bases in frame from base 1. The germline V gene supplies CDR1 MDHEN and CDR2 SYDVKM. Ends trimmed: V by 7 bases, J by 0 bases; bases unmatched to a gene: 9. The receptor chain draws on TRBV28 and TRBJ2-7; 7 central nucleotides agree with TRBD2. The origin of this receptor is an adult who was a healthcare worker with PCR-confirmed SARS-CoV-2 infection or an uninfected control (not recorded which). The material sequenced was whole blood. In nucleotides, the sequence is TGTGCCAGCACTGAAAGCGGGACTCCCTCCTACGAGCAGTACTTC. Translated, it reads CASTESGTPSYEQYF.